This TCR beta chain was retrieved from a study of cytomegalovirus exposure and HLA in healthy donors. Worth noting for this clone: Its antigen is unidentified.

V gave up 0 bases and J gave up 4 bases, with 7 bases separating them. The CDR3 has 14 residues. In germline, CDR1 is KGHSY, CDR2 FQNENV. General study points: Among the CMV-associated chains, a few were confirmed in vitro as specific for CMV antigens. A list of around 150 TCR beta chains associated with cytomegalovirus was given. The TCR clusters that emerged in the first cohort tended, a later analysis found, to co-occur in the 110 or so validation repertoires.

Libraries were prepared by immunoSEQ multiplex PCR; TCRdb keeps only in-frame clonotypes and omits some of them. The table records 40,000 to 60,000 clones, nearly 95% of them present only once. The chain joins TRBV16 to TRBJ1-5; no definite D call. The sequencing sample was made of PBMCs. The receptor comes from a woman younger than 30 in good health and CMV-seropositive. CDR3 in DNA: TGTGCCAGCAGCCAATCGGGCGGGAATCAGCCCCAGCATTTT. As protein: CASSQSGGNQPQHF.